This entry concerns a single T cell receptor (beta chain). This CDR3 has 15 residues. Germline values: CDR1 SGHKS, CDR2 YYEKEE (reference sequence). V lost 0 bases and J 4 bases, leaving 13 bases between the germline ends. The authors' processing: How many nucleated cells were present was estimated from reference gene primer amplification. Libraries were prepared by immunoSEQ multiplex PCR; TCRdb keeps only in-frame clonotypes and omits some of them. V, J and clone size were drawn from that table, and D and trimming were deduced from the DNA. The sample shows tens of thousands of clones, around four fifths of them seen only once. This entry is derived from a study of blood T cell repertoires in COVID-19. Overall study context: Samples of COVID-19 (acute and convalescent) were obtained from the United States, Italy and Spain. PBMCs, B-cell-depleted T cells, or T cells provided the cDNA or gDNA that made up the material.

Sequenced input: peripheral blood. V gene TRBV5-5 combines with J gene TRBJ1-2, with D unresolved. The receptor comes from a man aged 45-60 years with active COVID-19. The DNA of the CDR3 is TGTGCCAGCAGCTTGGATCGGGGTTTGCCCTATGGCTACACCTTC. Translation: CASSLDRGLPYGYTF.